This T cell receptor beta chain was observed in a study of tumor-infiltrating lymphocytes in primary liver carcinoma. Background on the study: Enrolled patients were male and female, aged 30 to 69 years. Broader study findings: Among the pair types, tumor region pairs showed more overlap than tumor-adjacent and tumor-blood pairs.

Extraction also yielded germline DNA, while blood RNA was obtained from unsorted whole blood. Those patients suffered from chronic HBV infection and were treatment-naive. This clonotype was found once. No antigen is known for it. A clone one base away is much larger, so this may be a read error. Total RNA amounting to 500 ng was the source from which TCR beta cDNA was made with a constant-region primer. Three nested multiplex PCR rounds, a slightly modified ARM-PCR method, built the TCR beta libraries. The first two PCR rounds used TRBV1-TRBV30 forward primers with a C-beta reverse primer, around 10 cycles each. TCRdb re-called the multiplex PCR reads with MiXCR, one entry per CDR3 protein. There are fewer than 350,000 distinct CDR3 sequences in the sample; around three fifths occur only once, and under 8% lies in the top ten. This CDR3 comprises 14 residues. Germline V gene data show CDR1 as SGHRS and CDR2 as YFSETQ.

This TCR derives from a man aged 35-49 years with primary liver carcinoma and hepatitis B virus infection. This rearrangement joins TRBV5-1 to TRBJ1-2; 7 nucleotides align to TRBD1. Sequencing was performed on peripheral blood. The CDR3 reads CTSSATGAGYGYTF. The CDR3 DNA reads as TGCACCAGCAGCGCTACAGGGGCTGGCTATGGCTACACCTTC.